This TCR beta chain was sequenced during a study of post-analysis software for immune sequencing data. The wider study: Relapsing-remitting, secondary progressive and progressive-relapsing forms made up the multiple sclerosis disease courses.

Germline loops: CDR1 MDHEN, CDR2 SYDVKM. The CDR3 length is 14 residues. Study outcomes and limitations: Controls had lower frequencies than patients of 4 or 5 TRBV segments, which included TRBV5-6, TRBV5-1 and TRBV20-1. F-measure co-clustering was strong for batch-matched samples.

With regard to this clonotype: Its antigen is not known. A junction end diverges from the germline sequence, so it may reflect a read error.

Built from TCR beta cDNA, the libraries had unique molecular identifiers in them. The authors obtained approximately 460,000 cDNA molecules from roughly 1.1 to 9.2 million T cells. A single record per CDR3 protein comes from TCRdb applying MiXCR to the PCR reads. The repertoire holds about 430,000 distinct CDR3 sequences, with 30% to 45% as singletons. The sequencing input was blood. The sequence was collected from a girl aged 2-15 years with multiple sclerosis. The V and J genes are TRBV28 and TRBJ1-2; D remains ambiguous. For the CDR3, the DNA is TGTGCCAGCAGCCCTTTTCGGTTATCCTATGGCCACACCTTC. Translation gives CASSPFRLSYGHTF.